Listed below are T cell receptor beta chains from one sample, sequenced in a study of blood T cells in healthy people across ages. TCRdb ran MiXCR on the 5' RACE reads and lists one entry per CDR3 protein. The table includes 1.5 million to 2 million distinct CDR3 sequences, around 50% detected once. The sequencing input was blood. The source of these receptors is a woman aged 40 to 49 in good health. Each CDR3 is given without its conserved first and last residue. Size tells how often a clone was seen (once, few, many) or the class of an expanded clone, and some rows leave it out.

few	TRBV7-2	TRBJ1-2	ASFVGQGYGYT
few	TRBV15	TRBJ2-7	ATSREQGFRDEQY
NA	TRBV6-6	TRBJ2-5	ASSRQDLGEQY
NA	TRBV29-1	TRBJ1-1	SAWDSLNTEAF
few	TRBV4-3	TRBJ2-1	ASSQDSSGGPPHNEQF
NA	TRBV7-3	TRBJ2-1	ASSPAVGGALNEQF
NA	TRBV19	TRBJ2-7	ASSISGTGVYEQY
few	TRBV20-1	TRBJ2-7	SALRQENIYEQY
once	TRBV7-2	TRBJ1-4	AGSLSSDNEKLF
few	TRBV28	TRBJ2-5	ASGSNVGQY
few	TRBV28	TRBJ2-7	ASSPAGTKGYEQY
NA	TRBV6-5	TRBJ2-5	ASSLDGTRETQY
once	TRBV20-1	TRBJ1-6	SAPGGTNNSPLH
NA	TRBV6-1	TRBJ2-7	ACSGFGMSSYEQY
NA	TRBV4-3	TRBJ1-2	ASSRDRPGKSNGYT